This entry lists 15 T cell receptor beta chains sequenced from one sample in a study of blood T cell repertoires in COVID-19. The table came from immunoSEQ multiplex PCR; TCRdb's copy has only in-frame clones and leaves some out. The sample records 200,000 to 300,000 clones, about nine tenths being singletons. The specimen sequenced was peripheral blood. These receptor sequences come from a man aged 25 to 40 with COVID-19, enrolled during active disease.

This chain links TRBV7-3 with TRBJ2-6, with D possibly being TRBD1 (5 bases). Germline V gives CDR1 SGHTA, CDR2 FQGTGA. The CDR3 runs 18 residues. The V gene lost 5 bases and the J gene lost 3 bases, with 20 bases spanning the gap. In nucleotides, the CDR3 is TGTGCCAGCAGCCCCCAGGGTGGTAGGGTTTATGGGGCCAACGTCCTGACTTTC. Amino acids: CASSPQGGRVYGANVLTF.

This sequence joins TRBV4-1 and TRBJ1-1, with a tentative D call TRBD1 (5 bases). This CDR3 has 15 amino acids. Trimming took off 3 bases at V and 4 bases at J, with 15 bases between the two ends. Looked up from germline, CDR1 is MGHRA and CDR2 is YSYEKL. The CDR3 is CASSHRGATGTEAFF. In DNA form, the CDR3 reads TGCGCCAGCAGCCATCGTGGGGCAACGGGCACTGAAGCTTTCTTT.

The chain carries TRBV9 and TRBJ1-4, with 11 bases identical to TRBD1. The CDR3 contains 15 residues. The J segment lost 7 bases and the V segment lost 2 bases, leaving 4 bases of the junction unmatched. CDR1 SGDLS and CDR2 YYNGEE come from the germline V gene. This chain's CDR3 is CASSVDGTGGEKLFF. The CDR3 DNA reads as TGTGCCAGCAGCGTTGACGGGACAGGGGGTGAAAAACTGTTTTTT.

The chain links TRBV7-9 to TRBJ2-7; maybe TRBD2 (6 bases). Per germline, CDR1 SEHNR and CDR2 FQNEAQ (reference sequence). V lost 5 bases to trimming and J lost 3 bases, with 17 bases between them. This CDR3 is 15 amino acids long. The CDR3, as DNA: TGTGCCAGCAGCCCCCCCGGAGGGGCGATCTACGAGCAGTACTTC. It encodes CASSPPGGAIYEQYF.

The V gene is TRBV7-9, the J gene TRBJ1-2, with D perhaps matching TRBD1 (6 bases). Germline-derived CDR1 and CDR2 are SEHNR and FQNEAQ (reference sequence). V lost 5 bases, J lost 1 base, and 14 bases lay in between. The CDR3 spans 15 residues. The CDR3 coding sequence is TGTGCCAGCAGCCCAGCCCCCAGGGGTAACTATGGCTACACCTTC. It translates to CASSPAPRGNYGYTF.

J is TRBJ1-1 and V is TRBV18, with TRBD1 as a possible D gene (5 bases). Trimming cost V 1 base and J 3 bases, with 9 bases left between them. CDR1 KGHSH and CDR2 LQKENI come from the germline V gene. The CDR3 is made up of 14 amino acids. CDR3 in DNA: TGTGCCAGCTCACCACAGGAGGGGTACACTGAAGCTTTCTTT. As protein: CASSPQEGYTEAFF.

The rearrangement links TRBV10-3 to TRBJ2-3; TRBD2 matches at 13 bases. Looked up from germline, CDR1 is ENHRY and CDR2 is SYGVKD. The CDR3 length is 15 residues. J lost 5 bases, V lost 4 bases, and 3 bases had no gene match. CDR3 DNA sequence: TGTGCCATCAGTGGAACTAGCGGGGGGGGAGATACGCAGTATTTT. Translation: CAISGTSGGGDTQYF.

V is TRBV12-3 or TRBV12-4 and J is TRBJ1-4, with D maybe TRBD1 (6 bases). The V end lost 7 bases, the J end lost 10 bases, and 16 bases lay between the germline ends. The CDR3 runs to 13 residues. The chain's CDR3 is CASIWGPDGKLFF. The CDR3 coding sequence is TGTGCCAGCATCTGGGGGCCTGACGGAAAACTGTTTTTT.

The sample holds one count of this clone. The rearrangement links TRBV2 to TRBJ1-2; D is possibly TRBD1 (6 bases). The CDR3 sequence is 15 residues long. Trimming took off 1 base at V and 2 bases at J, with 11 bases between the two ends. The germline CDR1 and CDR2 sequences are SNHLY and FYNNEI. CDR3 sequence: CASSEEGGGNYGYTF. CDR3 coding DNA: TGTGCCAGCAGTGAAGAGGGGGGAGGGAACTATGGCTACACCTTC.

V and J are TRBV15 and TRBJ1-6, with D perhaps matching TRBD1 (6 bases). The germline V and J ends were trimmed by 4 bases and 5 bases, with 9 bases remaining between them. The CDR3 totals 14 residues. From germline, CDR1 is LNHNV and CDR2 YYDKDF (reference sequence). CDR3 DNA sequence: TGTGCCACCAGCAAGGGACATAATAATTCACCCCTCCACTTT. This sequence encodes CATSKGHNNSPLHF.

The count of this clone is one. The J gene is TRBJ2-1, the V gene TRBV5-1, with D perhaps matching TRBD2 (5 bases). The germline V gene encodes CDR1 SGHRS and CDR2 YFSETQ. With 1 base removed from V and 10 bases from J, the gap between germline ends came to 18 bases. The CDR3 sequence is 15 residues long. CDR3 protein: CASSLLGPSSGEQFF. The CDR3, as DNA: TGCGCCAGCAGCTTGCTCGGACCCTCCTCGGGGGAGCAGTTCTTC.

This rearrangement joins TRBV3-1 (or the pseudogene TRBV3-2) to TRBJ2-5; the D gene is possibly TRBD1 (7 bases). Germline lookup yields CDR1 LGHDT and CDR2 YNNKEL (reference sequence). Deletions cut 6 bases from V and 1 base from J, with 12 bases between. This CDR3 spans 14 amino acids. The CDR3 protein is CASRAEGAQETQYF. CDR3 bases: TGTGCCAGCAGAGCGGAGGGGGCCCAAGAGACCCAGTACTTC.

The chain combines TRBV19 with TRBJ1-1; D not resolved. Trimming left V 5 bases short and J 1 base short, with 11 bases between. The CDR3 runs to 14 residues. CDR1 and CDR2 from the germline V gene are LNHDA and SQIVND (reference sequence). CDR3 sequence: CASSAEFGNTEAFF. For the CDR3, the DNA is TGTGCCAGTAGTGCGGAGTTTGGGAACACTGAAGCTTTCTTT.

The chain couples TRBV7-2 to TRBJ1-2; D remains ambiguous. Germline V gene sequence: CDR1 SGHTA, CDR2 FQGNSA. This CDR3 is built from 14 residues. V lost 5 bases and J 4 bases, leaving 14 bases between the germline ends. CDR3 sequence reads: CASSPGLLVYGYTF. In DNA, the CDR3 is TGTGCCAGCAGCCCAGGACTCCTCGTCTATGGCTACACCTTC.

The V and J genes are TRBV4-1 and TRBJ1-5, with unresolved D. V lost 2 bases and J lost 4, with 12 bases in between. The germline V gene encodes CDR1 MGHRA and CDR2 YSYEKL. CDR3 size: 15 residues. The CDR3 sequence: CASSQIDTGNQPQHF. As DNA, the CDR3 is TGCGCCAGCAGCCAAATAGATACGGGGAATCAGCCCCAGCATTTT.